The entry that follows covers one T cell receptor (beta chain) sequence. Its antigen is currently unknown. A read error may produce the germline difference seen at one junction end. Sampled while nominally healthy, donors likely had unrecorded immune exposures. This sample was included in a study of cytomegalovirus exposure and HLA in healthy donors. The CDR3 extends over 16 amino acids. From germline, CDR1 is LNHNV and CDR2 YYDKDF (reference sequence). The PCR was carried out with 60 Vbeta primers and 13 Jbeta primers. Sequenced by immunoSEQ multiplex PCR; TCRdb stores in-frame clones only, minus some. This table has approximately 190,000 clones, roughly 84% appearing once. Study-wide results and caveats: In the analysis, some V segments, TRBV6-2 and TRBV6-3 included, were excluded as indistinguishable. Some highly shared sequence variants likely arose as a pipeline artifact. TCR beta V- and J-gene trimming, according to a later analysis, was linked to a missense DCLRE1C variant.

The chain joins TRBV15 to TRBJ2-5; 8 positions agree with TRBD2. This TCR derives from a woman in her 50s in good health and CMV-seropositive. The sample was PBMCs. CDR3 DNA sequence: TGTGCCACCAGCAGAGGTATGCGGGGGGACCAAGCGACCCAGTACTTC. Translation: CATSRGMRGDQATQYF.